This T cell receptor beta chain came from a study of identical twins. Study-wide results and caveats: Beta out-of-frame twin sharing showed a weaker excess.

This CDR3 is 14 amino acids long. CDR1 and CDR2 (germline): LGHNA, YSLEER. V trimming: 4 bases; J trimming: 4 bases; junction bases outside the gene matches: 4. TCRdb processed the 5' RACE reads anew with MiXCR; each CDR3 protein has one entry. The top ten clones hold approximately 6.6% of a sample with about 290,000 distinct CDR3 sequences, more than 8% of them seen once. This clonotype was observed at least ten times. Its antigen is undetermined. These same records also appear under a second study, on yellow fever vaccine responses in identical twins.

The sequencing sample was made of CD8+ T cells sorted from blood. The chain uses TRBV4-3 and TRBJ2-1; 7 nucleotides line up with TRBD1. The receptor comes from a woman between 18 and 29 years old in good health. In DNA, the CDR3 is TGCGCCAGCAGCCGGTGGGACAGATACAATGAGCAGTTCTTC. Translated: CASSRWDRYNEQFF.